This TCR beta chain derives from a study of cytomegalovirus exposure and HLA in healthy donors. Overall study: Most donors, more than 80% of more than 300 genotyped, fell in the Caucasian-associated ancestry cluster.

The germline CDR1 and CDR2 sequences are SGHTA and FQGNSA. The CDR3 length is 17 residues. The V segment lost 5 bases and the J segment 7 bases; nucleotides outside the gene matches: 16. PCR involved 60 Vbeta and 13 Jbeta primers. The protocol was immunoSEQ multiplex PCR, while the TCRdb copy is restricted to in-frame clones and leaves out a portion. The data contain about 120,000 clones, 65% to 80% of them singletons. This clone has more than one count but fewer than ten. The specimen sequenced was PBMCs. The clonotype originates from a man aged 30-40 years in good health and CMV-seropositive. The chain combines TRBV7-2 with TRBJ2-1; 8 nucleotides agree with TRBD2. The DNA for the CDR3 is TGTGCCAGCAGCCCCGTGGGAGGGCGGGGGGCCGGAAATGAGCAGTTCTTC. Protein sequence: CASSPVGGRGAGNEQFF.